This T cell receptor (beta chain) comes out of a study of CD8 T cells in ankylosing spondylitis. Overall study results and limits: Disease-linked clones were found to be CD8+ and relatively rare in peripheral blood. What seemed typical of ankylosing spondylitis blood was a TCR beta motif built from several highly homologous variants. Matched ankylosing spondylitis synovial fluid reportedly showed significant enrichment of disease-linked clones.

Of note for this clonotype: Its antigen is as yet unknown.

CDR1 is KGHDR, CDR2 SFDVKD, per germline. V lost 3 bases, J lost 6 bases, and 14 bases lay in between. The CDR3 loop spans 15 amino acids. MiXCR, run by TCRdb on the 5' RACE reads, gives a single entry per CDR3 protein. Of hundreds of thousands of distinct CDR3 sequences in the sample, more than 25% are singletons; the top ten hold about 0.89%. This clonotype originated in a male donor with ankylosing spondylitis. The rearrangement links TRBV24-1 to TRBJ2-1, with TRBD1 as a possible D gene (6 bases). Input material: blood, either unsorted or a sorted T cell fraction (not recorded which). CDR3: CATSDAAGVANEQFF. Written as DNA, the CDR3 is TGTGCCACCAGTGATGCGGCAGGGGTTGCCAATGAGCAGTTCTTC.